A selection of T cell receptor beta chains follows, all from one sample in a study of CXCR4 blockade with PD-1 therapy in pancreatic cancer. Generated by immunoSEQ multiplex PCR, the TCRdb table keeps only in-frame clones and is missing some. The sample carries thousands of clones, 35% to 50% recorded once. Material: tumor tissue. All receptors come from a human donor with pancreatic ductal adenocarcinoma. Each CDR3 is given with its conserved first and last residue. The D gene is left open where the match is weak. Size tells how often a clone was seen (once, few, many) or the class of an expanded clone, and some rows leave it out.

TRBV7-6	TRBD1	TRBJ1-6	few	CASSLGTGDSPLHF	TGTGCCAGCAGCTTAGGGACAGGGGACTCACCCCTCCACTTT
TRBV11-3	.	TRBJ2-5	.	CASSLGAGQQETQYF	TGTGCCAGCAGCTTGGGAGCGGGTCAACAAGAGACCCAGTACTTC
TRBV29-1	.	TRBJ1-1	.	CSVLNPDSPMNTEAFF	TGCAGCGTTTTAAACCCGGACAGCCCCATGAACACTGAAGCTTTCTTT
TRBV11-3	.	TRBJ1-4	large	CASSSYDTGSNEKLFF	TGTGCCAGCAGCTCGTACGACACGGGGTCTAATGAAAAACTGTTTTTT
TRBV5-1	.	TRBJ2-6	.	CASTQGGSGANVLTF	TGCGCCAGCACCCAAGGGGGATCTGGGGCCAACGTCCTGACTTTC
TRBV19	.	TRBJ2-6	.	CASSPFRSGANVLTF	TGTGCCAGTAGTCCCTTTAGGTCTGGGGCCAACGTCCTGACTTTC
TRBV19	.	TRBJ1-1	.	CASAGEVFAEAFF	TGTGCCAGCGCCGGAGAGGTTTTTGCTGAAGCTTTCTTT
TRBV7-4	.	TRBJ1-5	few	CASSLRRDGPQHF	TGTGCCAGCAGCTTAAGGAGGGACGGGCCCCAGCATTTT
TRBV29-1	.	TRBJ2-4	.	CSVEDRGNIQYF	TGCAGCGTTGAAGATCGTGGAAACATTCAGTACTTC
TRBV19	.	TRBJ1-1	.	CASSMNTEAFF	TGTGCCAGTAGTATGAACACTGAAGCTTTCTTT
TRBV11-3	TRBD2	TRBJ2-1	.	CASSLARGGNEQFF	TGTGCCAGCAGCTTGGCCCGGGGAGGGAATGAGCAGTTCTTC
TRBV28	TRBD2	TRBJ2-1	.	CASSKGTRKNEQFF	TGTGCCAGCAGTAAGGGGACTAGGAAGAATGAGCAGTTCTTC
TRBV30	.	TRBJ1-3	.	CAWSVRGRAGNTIYF	TGTGCCTGGAGTGTACGGGGGAGGGCTGGAAACACCATATATTTT
TRBV19	.	TRBJ1-1	.	CASSTQGTEAFF	TGTGCCAGTAGTACTCAGGGAACTGAAGCTTTCTTT
TRBV29-1	TRBD1	TRBJ1-3	few	CSVRQGASGNTIYF	TGCAGCGTGAGACAGGGGGCCTCTGGAAACACCATATATTTT
TRBV15	.	TRBJ1-1	.	CATSEYYVRNWDTKAFF	TGTGCCACCAGCGAGTACTATGTCCGAAATTGGGACACTAAAGCTTTCTTT
TRBV11-3	.	TRBJ2-7	medium-sized	CASSLQGHMVGYEQYF	TGTGCCAGCAGCCTCCAGGGGCACATGGTAGGTTACGAGCAGTACTTC
TRBV4-1	TRBD1	TRBJ1-2	few	CTSSPGTGGDGYTF	TGCACCAGCAGCCCCGGGACAGGGGGAGATGGCTACACCTTC
TRBV15	TRBD1	TRBJ2-3	.	CATSRGQGAQTDTQYF	TGTGCTACCAGCAGGGGACAGGGGGCACAGACAGATACGCAGTATTTT
TRBV28	TRBD1	TRBJ1-1	.	CASSPMTGITTEAFF	TGTGCCAGCAGTCCGATGACAGGGATAACCACTGAAGCTTTCTTT
TRBV6-7	.	TRBJ2-6	.	CASSEAQVAGANVLTF	TGTGCCAGCAGTGAAGCGCAAGTGGCTGGGGCCAACGTCCTGACTTTC
TRBV5-1	.	TRBJ2-3	.	CATAPLGGSISTDTQYF	TGCGCCACCGCCCCCTTGGGCGGAAGTATTAGCACAGATACGCAGTATTTT
TRBV6-8	.	TRBJ2-3	few	CASSYSWGDTQYF	TGTGCCAGCAGTTACTCTTGGGGGGATACGCAGTATTTT
TRBV29-1	.	TRBJ2-1	.	CSVSPGGSSYNEQFF	TGCAGCGTTTCTCCCGGCGGAAGCTCCTACAATGAGCAGTTCTTC
TRBV9	.	TRBJ2-3	.	CAGSLDNPGTDTQYF	TGTGCCGGGTCCCTCGACAACCCAGGCACAGATACGCAGTATTTT
TRBV7-6	TRBD1	TRBJ2-5	.	CASSRDRGTLQETQYF	TGTGCCAGCAGCCGGGACAGGGGGACCCTTCAAGAGACCCAGTACTTC
TRBV28	.	TRBJ1-1	few	CASSIPGLEAFF	TGTGCCAGCAGCATCCCCGGCTTGGAGGCTTTCTTT
TRBV7-7	TRBD2	TRBJ2-1	few	CASSSQRGEAYNEQFF	TGTGCCAGCAGCTCCCAGCGGGGGGAAGCCTACAATGAGCAGTTCTTC
TRBV18	.	TRBJ1-5	.	CASAPGGRNQPQHF	TGTGCCAGCGCACCGGGAGGTCGGAATCAGCCCCAGCATTTT
TRBV18	.	TRBJ1-1	hyperexpanded	CASSPLPAFSTEAFF	TGTGCCAGCTCACCCCTACCCGCTTTCTCCACTGAAGCTTTCTTT
TRBV19	.	TRBJ1-5	.	CASSISRNQPQHF	TGTGCCAGTAGTATAAGTCGGAATCAGCCCCAGCATTTT
TRBV25-1	TRBD1	TRBJ2-2	.	CASRATGGDTGELFF	TGTGCCAGCAGAGCCACAGGGGGCGACACCGGGGAGCTGTTTTTT
TRBV30	TRBD1	TRBJ2-7	.	CAWSKGAIDYEQYF	TGTGCCTGGAGTAAGGGGGCGATTGACTACGAGCAGTACTTC
TRBV28	.	TRBJ2-5	few	CASSAGLETQYF	TGTGCCAGCAGTGCGGGGCTGGAGACCCAGTACTTC
TRBV15	TRBD1	TRBJ2-4	few	CATSAPGQGSVTKNIQYF	TGTGCCACCAGCGCCCCGGGACAGGGGTCAGTAACCAAAAACATTCAGTACTTC
TRBV18	.	TRBJ1-2	.	CASSPGGNYGYTF	TGTGCCAGCTCACCAGGGGGCAACTATGGCTACACCTTC
TRBV28	.	TRBJ2-5	few	CASSLQKETQYF	TGTGCCAGCAGTTTGCAGAAAGAGACCCAGTACTTC
TRBV11-3	.	TRBJ1-3	.	CASSTRTFSGNTIYF	TGTGCCAGCAGCACCCGGACATTCTCTGGAAACACCATATATTTT
TRBV28	.	TRBJ2-7	.	CASSRPGDLYEQYF	TGTGCCAGCAGCCGGCCAGGGGACCTCTACGAGCAGTACTTC
TRBV11-3	TRBD1	TRBJ2-7	.	CANSRNRDRAHEQYF	TGTGCCAACAGCAGAAACCGGGACAGGGCCCACGAGCAGTACTTC
TRBV6-8	.	TRBJ1-3	medium-sized	CASSFTASSGNTIYF	TGTGCCAGCAGTTTCACGGCGAGCTCTGGAAACACCATATATTTT
TRBV30	.	TRBJ2-7	.	CAWWGGYEQYF	TGTGCCTGGTGGGGTGGATACGAGCAGTACTTC
TRBV14	.	TRBJ1-2	.	CASSQLGRPNYGYTF	TGTGCCAGCAGCCAATTGGGACGGCCTAACTATGGCTACACCTTC
TRBV15	.	TRBJ1-1	.	CATTPPGVYTEAFF	TGTGCCACCACGCCTCCGGGAGTCTACACTGAAGCTTTCTTT
TRBV6-8	TRBD1	TRBJ1-4	.	CASSDWTGSNEKLFF	TGTGCCAGCAGTGATTGGACAGGGAGTAATGAAAAACTGTTTTTT
TRBV11-3	TRBD1	TRBJ1-2	medium-sized	CASSLVAGGDYGYTF	TGTGCCAGCAGCTTGGTGGCAGGGGGGGACTATGGCTACACCTTC
TRBV29-1	TRBD2	TRBJ2-5	.	CSVGGGPKTQYF	TGCAGCGTTGGGGGGGGACCGAAGACCCAGTACTTC